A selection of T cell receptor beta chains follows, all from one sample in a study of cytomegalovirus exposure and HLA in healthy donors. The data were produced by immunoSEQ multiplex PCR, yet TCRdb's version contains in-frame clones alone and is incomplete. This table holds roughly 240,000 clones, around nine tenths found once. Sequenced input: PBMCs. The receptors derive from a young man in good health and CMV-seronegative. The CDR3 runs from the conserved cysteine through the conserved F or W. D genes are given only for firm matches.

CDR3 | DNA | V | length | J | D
CASSYPQYNSPLHF | TGTGCCAGCAGTTATCCTCAGTATAATTCACCCCTCCACTTT | TRBV6-6 | 14 | TRBJ1-6 | .
CASSLLSGANVLTF | TGTGCCAGCAGTTTATTATCTGGGGCCAACGTCCTGACTTTC | TRBV28 | 14 | TRBJ2-6 | .
CASNPTGVSYEQYF | TGTGCCAGCAACCCGACAGGGGTAAGCTACGAGCAGTACTTC | TRBV28 | 14 | TRBJ2-7 | TRBD1
CASSQGRTGVIGYTF | TGTGCCAGCAGCCAGGGCAGGACAGGGGTAATTGGCTACACCTTC | TRBV14 | 15 | TRBJ1-2 | TRBD1
CASSPTGQGNHGYTF | TGTGCCAGCAGCCCGACGGGACAGGGGAATCATGGCTACACCTTC | TRBV7-9 | 15 | TRBJ1-2 | TRBD1
CATMAGLSNQPQHF | TGTGCCACCATGGCAGGGCTGAGCAATCAGCCCCAGCATTTT | TRBV15 | 14 | TRBJ1-5 | .
CSALKSGPETQYF | TGCAGCGCCCTTAAGTCAGGGCCAGAGACCCAGTACTTC | TRBV29-1 | 13 | TRBJ2-5 | .
CASSRKLRQGLGNTIYF | TGTGCCAGCAGCCGAAAACTGCGACAGGGGCTTGGAAACACCATATATTTT | TRBV5-6 | 17 | TRBJ1-3 | TRBD1
CASSLSWASETQYF | TGTGCCAGCAGTTTATCGTGGGCTTCAGAGACCCAGTACTTC | TRBV27 | 14 | TRBJ2-5 | .
CASSWAGNTIYF | TGTGCCAGTAGTTGGGCAGGGAACACCATATATTTT | TRBV19 | 12 | TRBJ1-3 | .